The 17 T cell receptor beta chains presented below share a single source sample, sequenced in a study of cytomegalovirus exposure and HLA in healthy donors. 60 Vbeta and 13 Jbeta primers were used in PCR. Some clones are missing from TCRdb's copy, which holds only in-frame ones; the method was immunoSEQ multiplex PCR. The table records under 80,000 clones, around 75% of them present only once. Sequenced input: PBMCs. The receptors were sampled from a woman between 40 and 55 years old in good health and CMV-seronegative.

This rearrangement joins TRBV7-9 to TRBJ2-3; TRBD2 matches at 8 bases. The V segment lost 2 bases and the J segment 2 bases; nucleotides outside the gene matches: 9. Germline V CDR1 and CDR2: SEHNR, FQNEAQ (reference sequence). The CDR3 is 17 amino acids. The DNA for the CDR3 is TGTGCCAGCAGCTTATTAAGCGGGAGATGGGTCACAGATACGCAGTATTTT. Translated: CASSLLSGRWVTDTQYF.

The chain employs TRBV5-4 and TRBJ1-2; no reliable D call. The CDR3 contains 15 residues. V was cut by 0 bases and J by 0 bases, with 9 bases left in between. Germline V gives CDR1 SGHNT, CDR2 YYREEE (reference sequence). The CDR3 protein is CASSLGGVSNYGYTF. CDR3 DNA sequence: TGTGCCAGCAGCTTGGGCGGGGTTTCTAACTATGGCTACACCTTC.

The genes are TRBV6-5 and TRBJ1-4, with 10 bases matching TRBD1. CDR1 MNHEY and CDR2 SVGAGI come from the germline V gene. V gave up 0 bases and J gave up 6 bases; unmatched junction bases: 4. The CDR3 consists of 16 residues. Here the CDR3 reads CASSYSPGTGDEKLFF. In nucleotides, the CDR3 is TGTGCCAGCAGTTACTCCCCCGGGACAGGGGATGAAAAACTGTTTTTT.

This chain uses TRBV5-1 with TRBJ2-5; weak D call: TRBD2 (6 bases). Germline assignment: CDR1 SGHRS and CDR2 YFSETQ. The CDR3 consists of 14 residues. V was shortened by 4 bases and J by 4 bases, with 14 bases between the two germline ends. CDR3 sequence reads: CASSGGSGSETQYF. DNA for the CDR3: TGCGCCAGCAGCGGAGGGAGCGGTTCAGAGACCCAGTACTTC.

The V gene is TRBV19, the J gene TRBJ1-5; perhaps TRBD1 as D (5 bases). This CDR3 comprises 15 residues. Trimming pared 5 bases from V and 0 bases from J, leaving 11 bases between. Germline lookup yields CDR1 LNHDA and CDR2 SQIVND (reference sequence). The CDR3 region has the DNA TGTGCCAGTAGTCCCCGGGGGATTAGCAATCAGCCCCAGCATTTT. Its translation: CASSPRGISNQPQHF.

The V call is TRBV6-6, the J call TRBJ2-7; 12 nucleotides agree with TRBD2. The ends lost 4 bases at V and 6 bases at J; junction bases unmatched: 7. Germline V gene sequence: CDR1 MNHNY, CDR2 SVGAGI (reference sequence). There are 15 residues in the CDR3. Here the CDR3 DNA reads TGTGCCAGCAGTTTGACTAGCGGGAGCTCGAGCGAGCAGTACTTC. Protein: CASSLTSGSSSEQYF.

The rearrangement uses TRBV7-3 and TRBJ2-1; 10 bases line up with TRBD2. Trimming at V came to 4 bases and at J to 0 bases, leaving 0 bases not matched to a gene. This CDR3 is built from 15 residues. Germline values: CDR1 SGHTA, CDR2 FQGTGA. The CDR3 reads CASSWTSGSYNEQFF. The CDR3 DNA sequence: TGTGCCAGCAGCTGGACTAGCGGCTCCTACAATGAGCAGTTCTTC. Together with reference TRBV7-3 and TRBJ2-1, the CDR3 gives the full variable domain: GAGVSQTPSNKVTEKGKYVELRCDPISGHTALYWYRQSLGQGPEFLIYFQGTGAADDSGLPNDRFFAVRPEGSVSTLKIQRTERGDSAVYLCASSWTSGSYNEQFFGPGTRLTVL.

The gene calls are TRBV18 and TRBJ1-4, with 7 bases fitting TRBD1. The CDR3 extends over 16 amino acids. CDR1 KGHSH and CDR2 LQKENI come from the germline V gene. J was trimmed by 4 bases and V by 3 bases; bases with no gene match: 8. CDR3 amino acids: CASSPFQGGLNEKLFF. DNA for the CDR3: TGTGCCAGCTCACCGTTCCAAGGGGGCCTTAATGAAAAACTGTTTTTT.

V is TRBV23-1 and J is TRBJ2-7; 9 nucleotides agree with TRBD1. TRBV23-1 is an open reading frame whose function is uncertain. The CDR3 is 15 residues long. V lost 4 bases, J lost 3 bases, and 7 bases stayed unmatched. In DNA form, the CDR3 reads TGCGCCAGCAGTCCCCCGGGACAGGGAATCTACGAGCAGTACTTC. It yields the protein CASSPPGQGIYEQYF.

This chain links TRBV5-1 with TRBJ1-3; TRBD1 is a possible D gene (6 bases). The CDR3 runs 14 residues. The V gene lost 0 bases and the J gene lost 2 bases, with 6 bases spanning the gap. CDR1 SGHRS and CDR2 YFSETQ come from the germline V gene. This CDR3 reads CASSLGQAGNTIYF. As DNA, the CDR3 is TGCGCCAGCAGCTTGGGACAGGCTGGAAACACCATATATTTT. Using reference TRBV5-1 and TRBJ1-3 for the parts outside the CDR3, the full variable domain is KAGVTQTPRYLIKTRGQQVTLSCSPISGHRSVSWYQQTPGQGLQFLFEYFSETQRNKGNFPGRFSGRQFSNSRSEMNVSTLELGDSALYLCASSLGQAGNTIYFGEGSWLTVV.

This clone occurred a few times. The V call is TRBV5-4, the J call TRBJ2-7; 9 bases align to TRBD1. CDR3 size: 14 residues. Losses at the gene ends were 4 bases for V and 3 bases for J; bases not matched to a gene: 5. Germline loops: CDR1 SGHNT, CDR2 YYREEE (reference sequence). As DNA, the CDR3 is TGTGCCAGCAGCCGAAGGGACAGGGACTACGAGCAGTACTTC. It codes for CASSRRDRDYEQYF.

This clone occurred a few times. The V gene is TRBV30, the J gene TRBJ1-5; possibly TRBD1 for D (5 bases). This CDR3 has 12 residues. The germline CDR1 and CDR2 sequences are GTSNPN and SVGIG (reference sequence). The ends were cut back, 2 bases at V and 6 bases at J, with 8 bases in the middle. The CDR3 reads CAWSQGTQPQHF. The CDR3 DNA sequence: TGTGCCTGGAGTCAGGGAACTCAGCCCCAGCATTTT.

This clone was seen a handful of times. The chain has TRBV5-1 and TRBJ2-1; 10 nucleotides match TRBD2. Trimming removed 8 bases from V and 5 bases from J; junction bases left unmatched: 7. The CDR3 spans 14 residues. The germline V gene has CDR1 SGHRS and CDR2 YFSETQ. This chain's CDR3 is CASKREGIHNEQFF. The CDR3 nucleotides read TGCGCCAGTAAGCGGGAGGGCATTCACAATGAGCAGTTCTTC.

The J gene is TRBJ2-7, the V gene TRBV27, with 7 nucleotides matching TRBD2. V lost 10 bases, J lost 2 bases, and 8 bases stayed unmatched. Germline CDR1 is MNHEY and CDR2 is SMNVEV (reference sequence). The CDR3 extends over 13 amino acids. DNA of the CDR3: TGTGCCACCCAGATGGCGGGGGCCTACGAGCAGTACTTC. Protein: CATQMAGAYEQYF.

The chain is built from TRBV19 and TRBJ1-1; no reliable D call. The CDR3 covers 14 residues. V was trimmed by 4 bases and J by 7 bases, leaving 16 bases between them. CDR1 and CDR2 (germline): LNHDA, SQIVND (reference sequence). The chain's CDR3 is CASSNLAGDGEAFF. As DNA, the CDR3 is TGTGCCAGTAGTAACCTGGCAGGTGACGGTGAAGCTTTCTTT.

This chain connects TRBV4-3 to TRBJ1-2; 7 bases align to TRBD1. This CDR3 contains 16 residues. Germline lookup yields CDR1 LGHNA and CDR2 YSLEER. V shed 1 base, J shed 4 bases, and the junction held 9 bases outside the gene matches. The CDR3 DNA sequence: TGCGCCAGCAGCCAAGGGGGGACAGCCGGGAGCTATGGCTACACCTTC. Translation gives CASSQGGTAGSYGYTF.

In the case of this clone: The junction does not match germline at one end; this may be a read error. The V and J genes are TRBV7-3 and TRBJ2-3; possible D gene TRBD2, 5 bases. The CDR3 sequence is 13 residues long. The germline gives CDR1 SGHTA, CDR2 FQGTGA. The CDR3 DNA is TGTGCCAGCAGCAACCCTAGCAGAGATACGCAGTATTTT. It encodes CASSNPSRDTQYF.